These T cell receptor beta chains were read from a single sample in a study of beta chain features in type 1 diabetes. Measured with immunoSEQ multiplex PCR; TCRdb has only the in-frame clones, and not every one. The data contain around 250,000 clones, approximately 14% of them singletons. Sample: naive CD4+ T cells from blood. These receptors originate from a man aged 25 to 45 with type 1 diabetes. Both conserved end residues are part of each CDR3. Fields, in order: CDR3 protein, CDR3 DNA, V gene, J gene, D gene, clone size. The D gene is left open where the match is weak. The size of a clone is reported for some rows only, either as once, few or many, or as a class for expanded clones.

CDR3: CAISWDIENYGYTF; DNA: TGTGCCATCAGTTGGGACATCGAAAACTATGGCTACACCTTC; V: TRBV10-3; J: TRBJ1-2; D: -; size: -
CDR3: CASSQDKRTDSYEQYF; DNA: TGCGCCAGCAGCCAAGATAAACGGACAGACTCATACGAGCAGTACTTC; V: TRBV4-1; J: TRBJ2-7; D: -; size: few
CDR3: CASSLESLRTDTQYF; DNA: TGTGCCAGCAGCTTAGAGAGCCTACGCACAGATACGCAGTATTTT; V: TRBV7-2; J: TRBJ2-3; D: -; size: once
CDR3: CASSDRTLLAPQHF; DNA: TGTGCCAGCAGTGACCGAACTCTCCTTGCGCCCCAGCATTTT; V: TRBV6-1; J: TRBJ1-5; D: -; size: -
CDR3: CASSDGSGGLNYGYTF; DNA: TGTGCCAGCAGTGACGGATCCGGAGGGTTAAACTATGGCTACACCTTC; V: TRBV2; J: TRBJ1-2; D: -; size: few
CDR3: CASCDRGANTEAFF; DNA: TGTGCCAGCTGCGACAGGGGGGCGAACACTGAAGCTTTCTTT; V: TRBV6-1; J: TRBJ1-1; D: TRBD1; size: -
CDR3: CASSRLIRGDYNEQFF; DNA: TGTGCCAGCAGCAGATTAATCAGGGGCGATTACAATGAGCAGTTCTTC; V: TRBV7-9; J: TRBJ2-1; D: -; size: few
CDR3: CASSFLGARDEQYF; DNA: TGTGCCAGCAGCTTCCTAGGGGCCAGGGACGAGCAGTACTTC; V: TRBV5-6; J: TRBJ2-7; D: -; size: -
CDR3: CASSWTGIYGYTF; DNA: TGTGCCAGCAGCTGGACAGGGATTTATGGCTACACCTTC; V: TRBV5-4; J: TRBJ1-2; D: TRBD1; size: -
CDR3: CAISARGNEQFF; DNA: TGTGCCATCAGTGCCAGGGGCAATGAGCAGTTCTTC; V: TRBV10-3; J: TRBJ2-1; D: -; size: -
CDR3: CASSDVGLGNNEQFF; DNA: TGTGCCAGCAGTGATGTAGGTCTAGGCAACAATGAGCAGTTCTTC; V: TRBV2; J: TRBJ2-1; D: -; size: few
CDR3: CASSPRLREQFF; DNA: TGTGCCAGCAGTCCGCGGCTCCGTGAGCAGTTCTTC; V: TRBV6-1; J: TRBJ2-1; D: -; size: few
CDR3: CASSTGQGGYGYTF; DNA: TGTGCCAGCAGCACGGGACAGGGGGGCTATGGCTACACCTTC; V: TRBV28; J: TRBJ1-2; D: TRBD1; size: -
CDR3: CASSPEQNSPLHF; DNA: TGTGCCAGCAGCCCGGAGCAGAATTCACCCCTCCACTTT; V: TRBV5-4; J: TRBJ1-6; D: -; size: -
CDR3: CAWVRETQYF; DNA: TGTGCCTGGGTTCGAGAGACCCAGTACTTC; V: TRBV30; J: TRBJ2-5; D: -; size: few
CDR3: CASSLWGRGLGYTF; DNA: TGTGCCAGCAGTTTATGGGGCAGGGGGCTTGGCTACACCTTC; V: TRBV27; J: TRBJ1-2; D: TRBD1; size: -
CDR3: CAWQSLNTEAFF; DNA: TGTGCCTGGCAATCCCTGAACACTGAAGCTTTCTTT; V: TRBV30; J: TRBJ1-1; D: -; size: -
CDR3: CASGPTGLAGRETQYF; DNA: TGCGCCAGCGGGCCCACTGGACTAGCGGGAAGGGAGACCCAGTACTTC; V: TRBV5-1; J: TRBJ2-5; D: TRBD2; size: -
CDR3: CASSPSGWDRGLGSYEQYF; DNA: TGTGCCAGCAGTCCCTCGGGTTGGGACAGGGGGCTCGGCTCCTACGAGCAGTACTTC; V: TRBV11-3; J: TRBJ2-7; D: TRBD1; size: few
CDR3: CASSLAARGNQPQHF; DNA: TGTGCCAGCAGCTTAGCCGCCAGGGGCAATCAGCCCCAGCATTTT; V: TRBV7-2; J: TRBJ1-5; D: -; size: -
CDR3: CASSRRSRTDTYGYTF; DNA: TGTGCCAGCAGCCGGCGCAGTAGGACGGACACGTATGGCTACACCTTC; V: TRBV21-1; J: TRBJ1-2; D: -; size: few
CDR3: CASSVVAGSYNEQFF; DNA: TGTGCCAGCAGCGTAGTAGCGGGGTCCTACAATGAGCAGTTCTTC; V: TRBV9; J: TRBJ2-1; D: TRBD2; size: -
CDR3: CASSLEQPPNEQFF; DNA: TGTGCCAGCAGCTTGGAACAGCCGCCGAATGAGCAGTTCTTC; V: TRBV5-4; J: TRBJ2-1; D: -; size: -
CDR3: CASSVDRDQPQHF; DNA: TGTGCCAGCAGCGTAGACCGGGATCAGCCCCAGCATTTT; V: TRBV9; J: TRBJ1-5; D: -; size: -
CDR3: CASSLDRVQPQHF; DNA: TGTGCCAGCAGCTTGGACAGGGTTCAGCCCCAGCATTTT; V: TRBV7-9; J: TRBJ1-5; D: TRBD1; size: few
CDR3: CASSDRDPGIEQYF; DNA: TGTGCCAGTAGTGACAGGGACCCCGGGATCGAGCAGTACTTC; V: TRBV19; J: TRBJ2-7; D: TRBD1; size: -
CDR3: CASIDTASYNEQFF; DNA: TGTGCCAGCATAGACACCGCCTCCTACAATGAGCAGTTCTTC; V: TRBV28; J: TRBJ2-1; D: -; size: few
CDR3: CASSRGGDRNQPQHF; DNA: TGTGCCAGCTCGCGCGGGGGGGACCGCAATCAGCCCCAGCATTTT; V: TRBV6-5; J: TRBJ1-5; D: -; size: -
CDR3: CASSELEGTEAFF; DNA: TGTGCCAGCAGTGAACTAGAGGGAACTGAAGCTTTCTTT; V: TRBV2; J: TRBJ1-1; D: -; size: few
CDR3: CSVEGTGRTEAFF; DNA: TGCAGCGTTGAGGGGACAGGGCGAACTGAAGCTTTCTTT; V: TRBV29-1; J: TRBJ1-1; D: TRBD1; size: -
CDR3: CASSIGDYHNEQFF; DNA: TGCGCCAGCAGCATAGGGGACTACCACAATGAGCAGTTCTTC; V: TRBV5-1; J: TRBJ2-1; D: TRBD2; size: few
CDR3: CASPSLKGQPGTEAFF; DNA: TGTGCCAGCCCCAGCCTTAAAGGACAGCCAGGCACTGAAGCTTTCTTT; V: TRBV2; J: TRBJ1-1; D: -; size: -
CDR3: CASSFYGGDEQFF; DNA: TGTGCCAGCAGCTTTTATGGGGGCGATGAGCAGTTCTTC; V: TRBV7-9; J: TRBJ2-1; D: -; size: few
CDR3: CASSREVYEKLFF; DNA: TGTGCCAGCAGCCGCGAAGTTTATGAAAAACTGTTTTTT; V: TRBV6-4; J: TRBJ1-4; D: -; size: -
CDR3: CASSEYILGPLSEQFF; DNA: TGTGCCAGCAGTGAATATATTTTGGGGCCCTTAAGTGAGCAGTTCTTC; V: TRBV25-1; J: TRBJ2-1; D: -; size: -
CDR3: CASSYAGTGVSEQYF; DNA: TGTGCCAGCAGTTACGCCGGGACGGGGGTGTCCGAGCAGTACTTC; V: TRBV6-5; J: TRBJ2-7; D: -; size: -
CDR3: CASSDGSYRGETQYF; DNA: TGTGCCAGCAGTGACGGTTCGTACAGGGGGGAGACCCAGTACTTC; V: TRBV6-4; J: TRBJ2-5; D: TRBD1; size: -
CDR3: CASGSGTGVETQYF; DNA: TGTGCTAGTGGTTCCGGGACAGGGGTAGAGACCCAGTACTTC; V: TRBV12-5; J: TRBJ2-5; D: TRBD1; size: -
CDR3: CASSQDGLAGGRGTDTQYF; DNA: TGCGCCAGCAGCCAAGATGGGCTAGCGGGAGGGCGGGGCACAGATACGCAGTATTTT; V: TRBV4-1; J: TRBJ2-3; D: TRBD2; size: -
CDR3: CASSYPFPMGSGGRYEQYF; DNA: TGTGCCAGCAGCTACCCCTTTCCGATGGGTAGCGGGGGACGATACGAGCAGTACTTC; V: TRBV7-9; J: TRBJ2-7; D: TRBD2; size: -
CDR3: CASSSTSGGPYEQYF; DNA: TGTGCCAGCAGCTCTACTAGCGGAGGGCCCTACGAGCAGTACTTC; V: TRBV7-2; J: TRBJ2-7; D: TRBD2; size: few
CDR3: CSASTGTSYNEQFF; DNA: TGCAGCGCGTCGACCGGGACTTCCTACAATGAGCAGTTCTTC; V: TRBV29-1; J: TRBJ2-1; D: -; size: -
CDR3: CSVEGRVAGDTGELFF; DNA: TGCAGCGTTGAAGGGAGAGTAGCGGGAGACACCGGGGAGCTGTTTTTT; V: TRBV29-1; J: TRBJ2-2; D: TRBD2; size: -
CDR3: CASSVEGLAGSETQYF; DNA: TGTGCCAGCAGCGTAGAGGGACTAGCGGGAAGTGAGACCCAGTACTTC; V: TRBV9; J: TRBJ2-5; D: TRBD2; size: -
CDR3: CSVRQGRNTEAFF; DNA: TGCAGCGTAAGACAGGGGAGGAACACTGAAGCTTTCTTT; V: TRBV29-1; J: TRBJ1-1; D: TRBD1; size: few
CDR3: CASSVGTHNEKLFF; DNA: TGTGCCAGCAGCGTAGGGACACATAATGAAAAACTGTTTTTT; V: TRBV9; J: TRBJ1-4; D: -; size: -
CDR3: CAWSSTGTHNQPQHF; DNA: TGTGCCTGGAGCTCCACCGGGACACACAATCAGCCCCAGCATTTT; V: TRBV30; J: TRBJ1-5; D: -; size: few
CDR3: CASSQGLAGANEQFF; DNA: TGCGCCAGCAGCCAAGGGCTAGCGGGAGCAAATGAGCAGTTCTTC; V: TRBV4-1; J: TRBJ2-1; D: TRBD2; size: few
CDR3: CSVSKQGAVTEAFF; DNA: TGCAGCGTGAGTAAACAGGGGGCGGTGACTGAAGCTTTCTTT; V: TRBV29-1; J: TRBJ1-1; D: TRBD1; size: -
CDR3: CASSSGQIIDEAFF; DNA: TGCGCCAGCAGTTCGGGACAGATAATAGATGAAGCTTTCTTT; V: TRBV5-1; J: TRBJ1-1; D: TRBD1; size: -
CDR3: CSVEVGVADTQYF; DNA: TGCAGCGTTGAGGTAGGGGTGGCAGATACGCAGTATTTT; V: TRBV29-1; J: TRBJ2-3; D: -; size: few
CDR3: CASSGAGTAAYGYTF; DNA: TGTGCCAGCTCCGGCGCGGGGACGGCGGCCTATGGCTACACCTTC; V: TRBV18; J: TRBJ1-2; D: -; size: -
CDR3: CASSLQRVDSPLHF; DNA: TGTGCCAGCAGCCTCCAGCGGGTAGATTCACCCCTCCACTTT; V: TRBV4-2; J: TRBJ1-6; D: -; size: -
CDR3: CASSTTGGNEQFF; DNA: TGTGCCAGCAGTACGACAGGGGGCAATGAGCAGTTCTTC; V: TRBV28; J: TRBJ2-1; D: TRBD1; size: few
CDR3: CASSRGGTDTQYF; DNA: TGTGCCAGCAGCAGGGGCGGCACAGATACGCAGTATTTT; V: TRBV7-2; J: TRBJ2-3; D: -; size: -
CDR3: CASSLRNDRGEKLFF; DNA: TGTGCCAGCAGCTTGCGAAATGACAGGGGGGAAAAACTGTTTTTT; V: TRBV5-4; J: TRBJ1-4; D: TRBD1; size: few